These T cell receptor beta chains were read from a single sample in a study of technical replicates of blood from a handful of donors. This table comes from immunoSEQ multiplex PCR, and its TCRdb copy is limited to in-frame clones, with some not included. The sample records tens of thousands of clones, around 92% being singletons. The sequencing sample was made of PBMCs. These receptors were obtained from a human donor in good health. Some clones in this sample may be carry-over from other donors' samples. Both conserved end residues are part of each CDR3. A D gene is named only where the DNA matches it firmly. Expanded clones get a size class; other rows say once, few or many, or leave the size out.

v_call	j_call	d_call	clone_size	cdr3_nt	cdr3_aa
TRBV30	TRBJ2-1	-	-	TGTGCCTGGAGTGTACCGTCCTCCGAGCATGAGCAGTTCTTC	CAWSVPSSEHEQFF
TRBV18	TRBJ1-1	-	-	TGTGCCAGCTCACCGATAAACCAAGAGACTGAAGCTTTCTTT	CASSPINQETEAFF
TRBV11-1	TRBJ2-5	TRBD2	-	TGTGCCAGCAGCTTACGCGGGGGGATCCAAGAGACCCAGTACTTC	CASSLRGGIQETQYF
TRBV29-1	TRBJ2-1	TRBD1	once	TGCAGCGTGGGACAGGGAAATGAGCAGTTCTTC	CSVGQGNEQFF
TRBV2	TRBJ1-3	-	-	TGTGCCAGCAGTGAGGGGCTAGCTGGAAACACCATATATTTT	CASSEGLAGNTIYF
TRBV7-9	TRBJ1-1	-	-	TGTGCCAGCAGCATAGCCAGGGGTGTTCGGAACACTGAAGCTTTCTTT	CASSIARGVRNTEAFF
TRBV6-5	TRBJ2-7	TRBD1	-	TGTGCCAGCAGTTACTCTTGGGGACAGGGCTACGAGCAGTACTTC	CASSYSWGQGYEQYF
TRBV9	TRBJ1-5	-	-	TGTGCCAGCAGCCCGGGGGGTAGCAATCAGCCCCAGCATTTT	CASSPGGSNQPQHF
TRBV12-5	TRBJ2-1	-	-	TGTGCTAGTGGTTTTATTCACCCCGATCAGACTTTCTTC	CASGFIHPDQTFF
TRBV5-1	TRBJ2-7	-	once	TGCGCCAGCAGCTTGGTACAGGGCGGTCCCTACGAGCAGTACTTC	CASSLVQGGPYEQYF
TRBV10-2	TRBJ2-5	-	-	TGCGCCAGCAAACCCCGACAGACCGAAGAGACCCAGTACTTC	CASKPRQTEETQYF
TRBV7-9	TRBJ1-6	-	-	TGTGCCAGCAGCTCATATACAGGGAATTCACCCCTCCACTTT	CASSSYTGNSPLHF
TRBV7-2	TRBJ1-5	-	-	TGTGCCAGCAGCCCGGAGGCCAATCAGCCCCAGCATTTT	CASSPEANQPQHF
TRBV6-5	TRBJ1-2	-	-	TGTGCCAGCAGTTACGGGGGGTTTGTTGGAAAATATGGCTACACCTTC	CASSYGGFVGKYGYTF
TRBV9	TRBJ1-6	-	-	TGTGCCAGCAGCGTAGTTTCGGGAACAGGGTCACCCCTCCACTTT	CASSVVSGTGSPLHF
TRBV30	TRBJ2-5	-	-	TGTGCCTGGAGAACCGCACCCTGGACAGCTTCTCAAGAGACCCAGTACTTC	CAWRTAPWTASQETQYF
TRBV5-1	TRBJ2-7	TRBD2	-	TGCGCCAGCAGCTTCTACCTAGCGGGAGGAGCCCTGGGCGAGCAGTACTTC	CASSFYLAGGALGEQYF
TRBV6-5	TRBJ1-2	TRBD1	-	TGTGCCAGCAGATTGCAGGGACAGGGCGGTGGCTACACCTTC	CASRLQGQGGGYTF
TRBV12-5	TRBJ2-7	-	-	TGTGCTAGTGGTTTAGATCAGGGGTTTCGCGAGCAGTACTTC	CASGLDQGFREQYF
TRBV7-2	TRBJ2-5	TRBD2	-	TGTGCCAGCAGCTTAGTTAGCGGGGGGGCCGGGGAGACCCAGTACTTC	CASSLVSGGAGETQYF
TRBV29-1	TRBJ1-2	TRBD1	-	TGCAGCGTCACCGACAGGGGAGGACATGGCTACACCTTC	CSVTDRGGHGYTF
TRBV25-1	TRBJ2-3	-	-	TGTGCCAGCAGTGAATCTTCCACAGATACGCAGTATTTT	CASSESSTDTQYF
TRBV5-5	TRBJ1-2	-	-	TGTGCCAGCAGCTTGGGAAGCGGCTACACCTTC	CASSLGSGYTF
TRBV6-5	TRBJ2-7	-	-	TGTGTTGCGGCCGGGGAGGTAGGCGAGCAGTACTTC	CVAAGEVGEQYF
TRBV2	TRBJ1-1	-	-	TGTGCCAGGGCCAGGGGAATAAACACTGAAGCTTTCTTT	CARARGINTEAFF
TRBV7-8	TRBJ2-5	-	-	TGTGCCAGCAGCTCCTCGAGGGGTGGAGGGAGAGGAGAGACCCAGTACTTC	CASSSSRGGGRGETQYF
TRBV10-1	TRBJ2-7	-	-	TGCGCCAGCAGGACCCCGACAGAGAGTTACGAGCAGTACTTC	CASRTPTESYEQYF
TRBV2	TRBJ2-7	TRBD2	-	TGTGCCAGCCTGCCGGGGGGGCAGATACACGAGCAGTACTTC	CASLPGGQIHEQYF
TRBV6-5	TRBJ2-3	-	-	TGTGCCAGCAGTCGCTCCCTCCGGACAGATACGCAGTATTTT	CASSRSLRTDTQYF
TRBV30	TRBJ2-3	-	-	TGTGCCTGGAGTGTGAATAGAGCTAGGAGAGATACGCAGTATTTT	CAWSVNRARRDTQYF
TRBV5-3	TRBJ2-3	-	medium-sized	TGTGCCAGAAGCACAGACGGGGGGCCCGGAGATACGCAGTATTTT	CARSTDGGPGDTQYF
TRBV18	TRBJ2-3	-	-	TGTGCCAGCTCCTGGGGGAGGACAGATACGCAGTATTTT	CASSWGRTDTQYF
TRBV6-1	TRBJ1-2	TRBD1	-	TGTGCCAGCAGTGAAGACAGGGGGCAGGGTGGCTACACCTTC	CASSEDRGQGGYTF
TRBV18	TRBJ2-2	-	-	TGTGCCAGCCCTTCACAAGTTAGCGGCATCGGCGGGGAGCTGTTTTTT	CASPSQVSGIGGELFF
TRBV7-9	TRBJ2-1	-	-	TGTGCCAGCAGCTTATGGGGGGACGAAAATGATGAGCAGTTCTTC	CASSLWGDENDEQFF
TRBV30	TRBJ2-7	-	-	TGTGCCTGGAGTCCCGAGGGGACTGGCTCCTACGAGCAGTACTTC	CAWSPEGTGSYEQYF
TRBV4-2	TRBJ2-7	TRBD1	-	TGTGCCAGCAGCCCCCGGGCGGGACAGGGGAGTTACGAGCAGTACTTC	CASSPRAGQGSYEQYF
TRBV29-1	TRBJ1-1	-	-	TGCAGCGTTATTGCGGGCTTGAACACTGAAGCTTTCTTT	CSVIAGLNTEAFF
TRBV9	TRBJ2-3	TRBD2	-	TGTGCCAGCAGCTCTAGCGGTAATCGAGGGGATACGCAGTATTTT	CASSSSGNRGDTQYF
TRBV5-6	TRBJ2-3	-	-	TGTGCCAGCAGCCTGGCAGGGATCGATACGCAGTATTTT	CASSLAGIDTQYF
TRBV19	TRBJ1-6	TRBD1	-	TGTGCCAGTAGCCCCGGGACAGCTAGTTCACCCCTCCACTTT	CASSPGTASSPLHF
TRBV7-8	TRBJ2-1	TRBD2	-	TGTGCCAGCAGCTTAGTGCGTTGGGCGGGAGGGGATGAGCAGTTCTTC	CASSLVRWAGGDEQFF
TRBV15	TRBJ1-6	-	-	TGTGCCACCAGCAGAGATGGGAGTAATTCACCCCTCCACTTT	CATSRDGSNSPLHF
TRBV6-1	TRBJ2-7	TRBD1	-	TGTGCCAGCACACTAAGACAGGGCGACTCCTACGAGCAGTACTTC	CASTLRQGDSYEQYF
TRBV5-4	TRBJ2-1	TRBD2	once	TGTGCCAGCAGCCCCGGGGTAGCGGGAGAGTATGAGCAGTTCTTC	CASSPGVAGEYEQFF
TRBV7-9	TRBJ2-5	TRBD2	-	TGTGCCAGCAGCTTGACTAGCGGGGGGGTAGGAGAGACCCAGTACTTC	CASSLTSGGVGETQYF
TRBV4-3	TRBJ2-3	-	-	TGCGCCAGCAGCCAAGCCCAGGGGCGCACAGATACGCAGTATTTT	CASSQAQGRTDTQYF
TRBV4-1	TRBJ2-3	TRBD2	-	TGCGCCAGCAGCCAAACTAGCGGGAGAGGCACTGTGATGGATACGCAGTATTTT	CASSQTSGRGTVMDTQYF
TRBV30	TRBJ1-5	TRBD1	-	TGTGCCTGGAGGACTAGGGGACAGGGCGGACAGCCCCAGCATTTT	CAWRTRGQGGQPQHF
TRBV15	TRBJ2-2	TRBD2	-	TGTGCCACCAGCAGAGATGTGGGGCTAGCGGGGGGTAGGACCGGGGAGCTGTTTTTT	CATSRDVGLAGGRTGELFF
TRBV10-3	TRBJ1-1	-	-	TGTGCCTTTCGGGGGGAGGCCGGACCTGAAGCTTTCTTT	CAFRGEAGPEAFF
TRBV5-1	TRBJ2-5	TRBD1	-	TGCGCCAGCAGCTTCCCGACAGGGCCACAAGAGACCCAGTACTTC	CASSFPTGPQETQYF
TRBV5-6	TRBJ2-1	TRBD2	-	TGTGCCAGCAGCTTGACTAGCGGGAGGGATGAGCAGTTCTTC	CASSLTSGRDEQFF
TRBV4-2	TRBJ1-4	TRBD1	once	TGTGCCAGCAGCCAGGCCGGGACAGGGTCGTTAACTAATGAAAAACTGTTTTTT	CASSQAGTGSLTNEKLFF
TRBV20-1	TRBJ2-7	-	-	TGCAGTGGGGGGGACGCCTACGAGCAGTACTTC	CSGGDAYEQYF
TRBV27	TRBJ1-3	-	-	TGTGCCAGCAGATCCTTCGGGGAGGGAAACACCATATATTTT	CASRSFGEGNTIYF
TRBV5-6	TRBJ2-2	TRBD2	-	TGTGCCAGCAGCTTGGTCTCTAGCGGGAACACCGGGGAGCTGTTTTTT	CASSLVSSGNTGELFF